This TCR beta chain was retrieved from a study of blood T cell repertoires in COVID-19. This table comes from immunoSEQ multiplex PCR, and its TCRdb copy is limited to in-frame clones, with some not included. This table holds approximately 200,000 clones, 81% found once. The CDR3 covers 15 residues. Germline CDR1 reads SNHLY; CDR2 reads FYNNEI. The ends lost 11 bases at V and 5 bases at J; junction bases unmatched: 16. The sequence came from a man aged 40-50 years who had recovered from COVID-19. The sample taken for sequencing was PBMCs or T cells enriched from blood (not recorded which). This chain connects TRBV2 to TRBJ2-7, with TRBD2 matching over 9 bases. CDR3 residues: CASKGGGAYTHEQYF. In nucleotides, the CDR3 is TGTGCCTCCAAGGGCGGGGGGGCTTATACCCACGAGCAGTACTTC.